The 32 T cell receptor beta chains in this list originate from one sample, sequenced in a study of PD-L1 blockade in urothelial cancer. The table came from immunoSEQ multiplex PCR; TCRdb's copy has only in-frame clones and leaves some out. Here the sample spans more than 15,000 clones, roughly 90% being singletons. The sample consisted of PBMCs, taken around atezolizumab (anti-PD-L1) treatment. The receptor source for this set is a man in his fifties with urothelial cancer.

The V call is TRBV5-8, the J call TRBJ1-3; D call uncertain. Trimming took 4 bases from V and 5 from J, leaving 13 bases between them. CDR3 length: 14 amino acids. The V gene's germline CDR1 is SGHTS and CDR2 YDEGEE. The DNA for the CDR3 is TGTGCCAGCAGCCCCGCGAGACTCAGAAACACCATATATTTT. Protein product: CASSPARLRNTIYF. The whole variable domain, filled in from reference TRBV5-8 and TRBJ1-3, reads EAGVTQSPTHLIKTRGQQATLRCSPISGHTSVYWYQQALGLGLQFLLWYDEGEERNRGNFPPRFSGRQFPNYSSELNVNALELEDSALYLCASSPARLRNTIYFGEGSWLTVV.

The chain carries TRBV30 and TRBJ2-5, with D perhaps matching TRBD1 (5 bases). This CDR3 is 15 amino acids long. V lost 0 bases to trimming and J lost 1 base, with 12 bases between them. CDR1 is GTSNPN, CDR2 SVGIG, per germline (reference sequence). The CDR3 spells CAWSVLWGPQETQYF. DNA of the CDR3: TGTGCCTGGAGTGTACTGTGGGGCCCCCAAGAGACCCAGTACTTC.

The rearrangement uses TRBV7-3 and TRBJ2-3; tentatively, D is TRBD1 (5 bases). V lost 5 bases to trimming and J lost 6 bases, with 12 bases between them. Per the germline V gene, CDR1 is SGHTA and CDR2 is FQGTGA. The CDR3 sequence is 13 residues long. The CDR3 bases are TGTGCCAGCAGCCTAGGGGTCCTGGATACGCAGTATTTT. Amino acid sequence: CASSLGVLDTQYF.

This chain joins TRBV19 and TRBJ2-2; TRBD1 agrees at 9 bases. This CDR3 region has 15 residues. V lost 1 base, J lost 3 bases, and 0 bases stayed unmatched. The germline CDR1 and CDR2 sequences are LNHDA and SQIVND (reference sequence). CDR3 nucleotides: TGTGCCAGTAGTATAGGGGACAGGGACACCGGGGAGCTGTTTTTT. This sequence encodes CASSIGDRDTGELFF.

The chain couples TRBV2 to TRBJ1-2; D call uncertain. V lost 0 bases to trimming and J lost 4 bases, with 15 bases between them. The CDR3 length is 16 residues. Germline loops: CDR1 SNHLY, CDR2 FYNNEI. CDR3 sequence (DNA): TGTGCCAGCAGTGAAGCCCCGGGGAATACGATCTATGGCTACACCTTC. This encodes CASSEAPGNTIYGYTF. Full variable domain (outside the CDR3, taken from reference TRBV2 and TRBJ1-2): EPEVTQTPSHQVTQMGQEVILRCVPISNHLYFYWYRQILGQKVEFLVSFYNNEISEKSEIFDDQFSVERPDGSNFTLKIRSTKLEDSAMYFCASSEAPGNTIYGYTFGSGTRLTVV.

V and J are TRBV5-6 and TRBJ2-3; TRBD1 agrees at 12 bases. The germline V gene encodes CDR1 SGHDT and CDR2 YYEEEE. V lost 3 bases to trimming and J lost 4 bases; unmatched junction nucleotides: 9. The CDR3 extends over 17 amino acids. The CDR3 protein is CASSSNRDRGLADTQYF. CDR3 nucleotides: TGTGCCAGCAGCTCAAACCGGGACAGGGGGCTGGCAGATACGCAGTATTTT.

The CDR3 is CASSIPGASEAFF. DNA for the CDR3: TGTGCCAGTAGTATTCCAGGGGCGTCTGAAGCTTTCTTT. The chain uses TRBV19 and TRBJ1-1; D is perhaps TRBD1 (6 bases). Germline V gene lookup returns CDR1 LNHDA and CDR2 SQIVND (reference sequence). There are 13 residues in the CDR3. The germline V and J ends were trimmed by 3 bases and 6 bases, with 11 bases remaining between them.

The chain is built from TRBV5-6 and TRBJ1-3; 7 positions agree with TRBD1. There are 16 residues in the CDR3. Germline V gives CDR1 SGHDT, CDR2 YYEEEE. Unmatched junction bases numbered 9, after V lost 4 bases and J lost 2 bases. CDR3 bases: TGTGCCAGCAGCCCCAAAGCCGGGACAGCTGGAAACACCATATATTTT. This translates into CASSPKAGTAGNTIYF.

The V call is TRBV28, the J call TRBJ1-2; 12 nucleotides agree with TRBD1. The CDR3 spans 15 residues. V shed 6 bases and J 5 bases; nucleotides not matched to a gene: 7. Germline CDR1 is MDHEN and CDR2 is SYDVKM. The CDR3 nucleotides are TGTGCCAGCAGCTTGGGGGACAGGGGGCTTTATGGCTACACCTTC. This sequence encodes CASSLGDRGLYGYTF.

The chain couples TRBV5-4 to TRBJ2-1; 9 bases fit TRBD2. The V gene's germline CDR1 is SGHNT and CDR2 YYREEE (reference sequence). V lost 0 bases to trimming and J lost 7 bases; unmatched junction nucleotides: 11. The CDR3 is 17 residues long. The CDR3 sequence: CASSLGGSGGRRNEQFF. CDR3 nucleotide sequence: TGTGCCAGCAGCTTGGGGGGTAGCGGGGGCAGAAGGAATGAGCAGTTCTTC.

This chain connects TRBV7-6 to TRBJ2-3; 7 bases line up with TRBD1. Per the germline V gene, CDR1 is SGHVS and CDR2 is FNYEAQ. The CDR3 has 15 residues. V lost 1 base and J lost 2; bases outside the gene matches: 3. The CDR3 spells CASSLGQGSTDTQYF. For the CDR3, the DNA is TGTGCCAGCAGCTTAGGACAGGGCTCCACAGATACGCAGTATTTT.

The chain combines TRBV9 with TRBJ2-1; maybe TRBD1 (6 bases). Deletions cut 0 bases from V and 10 bases from J, with 11 bases between. There are 13 residues in the CDR3. Germline V gene lookup returns CDR1 SGDLS and CDR2 YYNGEE. This CDR3 is CASSVVSGGEQFF. As DNA, the CDR3 is TGTGCCAGCAGCGTAGTATCTGGGGGCGAGCAGTTCTTC.

The V and J genes are TRBV29-1 and TRBJ2-3, with TRBD1 matching over 9 bases. Germline lookup yields CDR1 SQVTM and CDR2 ANQGSEA. This CDR3 has 12 amino acids. The junction had 1 base not matched to a gene; V was cut back by 6 bases and J by 3 bases. CDR3 in amino acids: CSVGTGTDTQYF. The CDR3 nucleotides read TGCAGCGTCGGGACAGGGACAGATACGCAGTATTTT.

The count of this clone is one. The rearrangement uses TRBV7-8 and TRBJ2-2; D gene uncertain. CDR1 is SGHVS and CDR2 is FQNEAQ in the germline V gene. This CDR3 is 13 amino acids long. Between the trimmed V and J ends, which lost 5 bases and 8 bases, there was a span of 12 bases. The CDR3 sequence: CASSERLIGELFF. In DNA, the CDR3 is TGTGCCAGCAGCGAAAGACTCATTGGGGAGCTGTTTTTT.

The chain joins TRBV5-4 to TRBJ2-1; a possible D gene is TRBD1 (6 bases). Germline V gene lookup returns CDR1 SGHNT and CDR2 YYREEE (reference sequence). V gave up 0 bases and J gave up 4 bases, with 8 bases separating them. The CDR3 runs 14 residues. The DNA of the CDR3 is TGTGCCAGCAGCTTGGGGGACATGTACAATGAGCAGTTCTTC. Protein: CASSLGDMYNEQFF.

V usage is TRBV5-6 and J usage is TRBJ1-1, with a weak D call TRBD1 (6 bases). Per the germline V gene, CDR1 is SGHDT and CDR2 is YYEEEE. The V end was cut by 4 bases, the J end by 10 bases, with 17 bases between. The CDR3 contains 13 residues. The CDR3 sequence is CASSPDSRGGAFF. The CDR3 DNA reads as TGTGCCAGCAGCCCGGACAGCCGCGGTGGAGCTTTCTTT.

This clone was detected only once. The CDR3 DNA is TGTGCCAGCAGCCCCCGGCTAGCGGTAAACACAGATACGCAGTATTTT. Encoded protein: CASSPRLAVNTDTQYF. The gene calls are TRBV7-3 and TRBJ2-3; TRBD2 matches 7 bases. This CDR3 spans 16 amino acids. Trimming took 5 bases from V and 2 from J; bases not matched to a gene: 10. CDR1 is SGHTA and CDR2 is FQGTGA in the germline V gene.

The chain carries TRBV2 and TRBJ2-1; TRBD2 agrees at 11 bases. The germline V gene encodes CDR1 SNHLY and CDR2 FYNNEI. Trimming took 5 bases from V and 2 from J; bases not matched to a gene: 5. The CDR3 has 16 residues. CDR3 DNA sequence: TGTGCCAGCAGTCGACTAGCGGGGCGAGCCTACAATGAGCAGTTCTTC. Its protein product is CASSRLAGRAYNEQFF.

The V call is TRBV29-1, the J call TRBJ2-3, with 9 bases that match TRBD2. This CDR3 has 18 amino acids. Germline V lookup: CDR1 SQVTM, CDR2 ANQGSEA. V shed 6 bases, J shed 6 bases, and the junction held 22 bases outside the gene matches. The CDR3 DNA sequence: TGCAGCGTCGCTTATGTGCGGACAGCGGGGGGAACTGGGGATACGCAGTATTTT. Translated: CSVAYVRTAGGTGDTQYF.

This clone was picked up one time. The gene calls are TRBV28 and TRBJ2-5; a possible D gene is TRBD2 (5 bases). Trimming cost V 7 bases and J 5 bases, with 17 bases left between them. CDR3 size: 14 residues. CDR1 and CDR2 from the germline V gene are MDHEN and SYDVKM. CDR3: CASNDMAGWETQYF. In DNA form, the CDR3 reads TGTGCCAGCAATGACATGGCGGGTTGGGAGACCCAGTACTTC.

V usage is TRBV7-9 and J usage is TRBJ2-5; 11 bases match TRBD2. The J segment lost 1 base and the V segment lost 3 bases, leaving 4 bases of the junction unmatched. The CDR3 spans 16 residues. Per germline, CDR1 SEHNR and CDR2 FQNEAQ (reference sequence). CDR3 sequence reads: CASSFGLAGFQETQYF. The CDR3 nucleotides read TGTGCCAGCAGCTTCGGACTAGCGGGTTTCCAAGAGACCCAGTACTTC.

This clone occurred once. The chain carries TRBV5-1 and TRBJ1-6, with TRBD1 as a possible D gene (5 bases). V lost 3 bases and J 0 bases, leaving 13 bases between the germline ends. The CDR3 has 17 amino acids. The V gene's germline CDR1 is SGHRS and CDR2 YFSETQ. The CDR3 nucleotides read TGCGCCAGCAGCTACTTCGGAGGGGACTCCTATAATTCACCCCTCCACTTT. The encoded protein is CASSYFGGDSYNSPLHF.

The rearrangement uses TRBV19 and TRBJ2-2; unclear D gene. Germline V lookup: CDR1 LNHDA, CDR2 SQIVND (reference sequence). The germline V and J ends were trimmed by 5 bases and 1 base, with 8 bases remaining between them. The CDR3 length is 14 residues. DNA of the CDR3: TGTGCCAGTAGTCGTCCGGGGAACACCGGGGAGCTGTTTTTT. Protein sequence: CASSRPGNTGELFF. The full variable domain, completed using reference TRBV19 and TRBJ2-2, is DGGITQSPKYLFRKEGQNVTLSCEQNLNHDAMYWYRQDPGQGLRLIYYSQIVNDFQKGDIAEGYSVSREKKESFPLTVTSAQKNPTAFYLCASSRPGNTGELFFGEGSRLTVL.

This chain connects TRBV9 to TRBJ2-6; 8 bases fit TRBD1. The CDR3 runs 17 residues. Germline-derived CDR1 and CDR2 are SGDLS and YYNGEE. The V gene end was trimmed by 4 bases and the J gene end by 0 bases; junction bases not matched to a gene: 6. The CDR3 DNA sequence: TGTGCCAGCAGCCAAGGACAGGGCTCCTCTGGGGCCAACGTCCTGACTTTC. Translating it yields CASSQGQGSSGANVLTF. Complete variable domain (other parts from reference TRBV9 and TRBJ2-6): DSGVTQTPKHLITATGQRVTLRCSPRSGDLSVYWYQQSLDQGLQFLIQYYNGEERAKGNILERFSAQQFPDLHSELNLSSLELGDSALYFCASSQGQGSSGANVLTFGAGSRLTVL.

This clone has a handful of counts. CDR3 sequence: CAWSGGLVGVYEQYF. The CDR3 DNA follows: TGTGCCTGGAGTGGGGGACTAGTGGGTGTCTACGAGCAGTACTTC. The chain couples TRBV30 to TRBJ2-7, with TRBD2 matching 8 bases. Trimming took 1 base from V and 3 from J; bases not matched to a gene: 8. Germline assignment: CDR1 GTSNPN and CDR2 SVGIG (reference sequence). The CDR3 covers 15 residues.

The chain employs TRBV6-1 and TRBJ1-1, with no clear D. The CDR3 is 15 residues long. V lost 1 base and J 3 bases, leaving 12 bases between the germline ends. In germline, CDR1 is MNHNS, CDR2 SASEGT. The CDR3: CASSEDPGGYTEAFF. CDR3 nucleotides: TGTGCCAGCAGTGAAGATCCCGGAGGATACACTGAAGCTTTCTTT.

This clone was recorded once. CDR3 in DNA: TGCGCCAGCAGTCAATCCACAGCTCTAAATGAAAAACTGTTTTTT. Translated: CASSQSTALNEKLFF. The chain has TRBV23-1 and TRBJ1-4; D gene uncertain. TRBV23-1 qualifies as an ORF whose function is uncertain. V shed 0 bases and J shed 5 bases, with 10 bases lying between them. This CDR3 is 15 amino acids long.

The chain recombines TRBV30 with TRBJ2-7, with 7 bases aligning to TRBD1. Germline CDR1 is GTSNPN and CDR2 is SVGIG (reference sequence). This CDR3 is 10 amino acids long. The trim removed 7 bases at V and 6 bases at J, leaving 3 bases unmatched. CDR3 loop: CASGQPEQYF. In nucleotides, the CDR3 is TGTGCCTCGGGACAGCCCGAGCAGTACTTC.

The chain uses TRBV4-1 and TRBJ1-3, with a tentative D call TRBD1 (6 bases). CDR3 length equals 16 residues. The germline V gene encodes CDR1 MGHRA and CDR2 YSYEKL. Trimming removed 4 bases at V and 0 bases at J, with 13 bases between. The CDR3 nucleotides read TGCGCCAGCAGCCCCGGACAGTATGCCTCTGGAAACACCATATATTTT. It encodes CASSPGQYASGNTIYF.

The rearrangement joins TRBV28 to TRBJ1-5, with TRBD1 matching 7 bases. The CDR3 covers 13 residues. Germline CDR1 reads MDHEN; CDR2 reads SYDVKM. The CDR3 region has the DNA TGTACAAGTGGTGACAGGGAGACGCAGCCCCAGCATTTT. Translated, it gives CTSGDRETQPQHF.

The chain carries TRBV19 and TRBJ2-5; 8 bases are shared with TRBD2. The ends lost 3 bases at V and 4 bases at J; junction bases unmatched: 7. This CDR3 has 15 amino acids. Germline CDR1 and CDR2: LNHDA and SQIVND (reference sequence). CDR3 amino acids: CASSMTGTRGETQYF. DNA for the CDR3: TGTGCCAGTAGTATGACCGGGACTAGGGGAGAGACCCAGTACTTC.

This rearrangement joins TRBV4-2 to TRBJ2-7, with a weak D call TRBD2 (6 bases). The CDR3 loop spans 16 amino acids. V dropped 2 bases and J dropped 0 bases, with 14 bases sitting between them. The germline gives CDR1 LGHNA, CDR2 YNFKEQ. The CDR3 spells CASSQRGLGSSYEQYF. The CDR3, as DNA: TGTGCCAGCAGCCAACGGGGGTTGGGGAGCTCCTACGAGCAGTACTTC.